The 11 T cell receptor beta chains listed next were all sequenced from one sample in a study of T cell responses to AZD1222 COVID-19 vaccine. The protocol was immunoSEQ multiplex PCR, while the TCRdb copy is restricted to in-frame clones and leaves out a portion. Here the sample spans some 170,000 clones, 90% being singletons. Sequences were derived from peripheral blood, sampled 28 days after the second dose of the MenACWY control vaccine. These receptors all stem from an adult who received the MenACWY meningococcal vaccine as a control.

This clone was observed a single time. V is TRBV7-9 and J is TRBJ1-5; 9 nucleotides agree with TRBD1. From germline, CDR1 is SEHNR and CDR2 FQNEAQ (reference sequence). Trimming took 3 bases from V and 1 from J; bases not matched to a gene: 7. The CDR3 is made up of 17 amino acids. The CDR3 nucleotides read TGTGCCAGCAGCTTTTTCCGGACAGGGGCGAGCAATCAGCCCCAGCATTTT. Residues: CASSFFRTGASNQPQHF. The full variable domain, completed using reference TRBV7-9 and TRBJ1-5, is DTGVSQNPRHKITKRGQNVTFRCDPISEHNRLYWYRQTLGQGPEFLTYFQNEAQLEKSRLLSDRFSAERPKGSFSTLEIQRTEQGDSAMYLCASSFFRTGASNQPQHFGDGTRLSIL.

The chain couples TRBV10-1 to TRBJ1-1; D may be TRBD1 (5 bases). The length of the CDR3 is 12 residues. The germline CDR1 and CDR2 sequences are WNHNN and SYGVQD (reference sequence). Trimming took 4 bases from V and 11 from J, leaving 14 bases between them. The CDR3 sequence: CASSAVTGGAFF. The CDR3 bases are TGCGCCAGCAGTGCGGTCACAGGTGGGGCTTTCTTT.

V usage is TRBV14 and J usage is TRBJ2-3, with TRBD2 matching over 9 bases. The germline V gene has CDR1 SGHDN and CDR2 FVKESK. V was clipped by 3 bases and J by 0 bases; unmatched bases: 4. This CDR3 is 16 amino acids long. The CDR3 DNA is TGTGCCAGCAGCCACCTCAGCGGGAGGAGCACAGATACGCAGTATTTT. Translation gives CASSHLSGRSTDTQYF.

V and J are TRBV18 and TRBJ1-2, with no clear D. This CDR3 has 13 amino acids. The V and J ends lost 3 bases and 4 bases respectively, with 9 bases between them. The germline gives CDR1 KGHSH, CDR2 LQKENI. The CDR3 sequence: CASSPGGSYGYTF. Written as DNA, the CDR3 is TGTGCCAGCTCACCGGGTGGCAGCTATGGCTACACCTTC.

A single count supports this clone. This chain joins TRBV28 and TRBJ1-1; D is undetermined. The germline CDR1 and CDR2 sequences are MDHEN and SYDVKM. With 4 bases removed from V and 3 bases from J, the gap between germline ends came to 3 bases. The CDR3 loop spans 11 amino acids. CDR3 sequence reads: CASSYDTEAFF. DNA for the CDR3: TGTGCCAGCAGTTACGACACTGAAGCTTTCTTT.

This rearrangement joins TRBV29-1 to TRBJ2-2, with D perhaps matching TRBD2 (7 bases). The CDR3 has 14 residues. Trimming took 2 bases from V and 6 from J, leaving 13 bases between them. Germline CDR1 SQVTM, CDR2 ANQGSEA. Written as DNA, the CDR3 is TGCAGCGTTGAACTACAGGGAGGGGCCGGGGAGCTGTTTTTT. As protein: CSVELQGGAGELFF.

The chain is built from TRBV29-1 and TRBJ1-5; possible D gene TRBD1, 5 bases. CDR3 length equals 15 residues. Trimming took 4 bases from V and 1 from J, leaving 14 bases between them. CDR1 is SQVTM and CDR2 is ANQGSEA in the germline V gene. The CDR3 nucleotides are TGCAGCGTTGCAACCTACGGGGGGAGCAATCAGCCCCAGCATTTT. It yields the protein CSVATYGGSNQPQHF.

This sequence joins TRBV19 and TRBJ2-2; D is possibly TRBD2 (5 bases). Germline V gene sequence: CDR1 LNHDA, CDR2 SQIVND (reference sequence). The V and J ends lost 5 bases and 4 bases respectively, with 14 bases between them. The CDR3 sequence is 15 residues long. This chain's CDR3 is CASSLLRTGTGELFF. The CDR3 DNA reads as TGTGCCAGTAGTCTCTTACGGACTGGCACCGGGGAGCTGTTTTTT.

The CDR3 region has the DNA TGTGCCAGCAGTAAAACAGGGTCCCAAGGCGGGCCCCAGCATTTT. Translated: CASSKTGSQGGPQHF. The chain recombines TRBV6-2 or TRBV6-3 with TRBJ1-5; D possibly corresponds to TRBD1 (6 bases). V was clipped by 5 bases and J by 9 bases, with 20 bases between them. The CDR3 sequence is 15 residues long. CDR1 is MNHEY, CDR2 SVGEGT, per germline.

This clone was picked up a small number of times. The gene calls are TRBV18 and TRBJ1-5; 12 nucleotides agree with TRBD1. V shed 4 bases, J shed 2 bases, and the junction held 12 bases outside the gene matches. The CDR3 length is 19 residues. Germline V gene lookup returns CDR1 KGHSH and CDR2 LQKENI. CDR3 sequence reads: CASSLPGGQGARGNQPQHF. The CDR3 coding sequence is TGTGCCAGCTCACTACCCGGGGGACAGGGGGCGAGGGGCAATCAGCCCCAGCATTTT.

The V and J genes are TRBV28 and TRBJ1-3; tentative D call: TRBD1 (6 bases). The germline gives CDR1 MDHEN, CDR2 SYDVKM. This CDR3 is 17 amino acids long. The V end lost 5 bases, the J end lost 0 bases, and 17 bases lay between the germline ends. This CDR3 reads CASSPQTGTPSGNTIYF. CDR3 nucleotide sequence: TGTGCCAGCAGTCCTCAGACAGGTACCCCCTCTGGAAACACCATATATTTT.